A single sample gave rise to the 12 T cell receptor beta chains below, sequenced in a study of Ad26.COV2.S vaccination and SARS-CoV-2 variants. Some clones are missing from TCRdb's copy, which holds only in-frame ones; the method was immunoSEQ multiplex PCR. The data contain 330,000 or so clones, 75% to 90% of them singletons. Indicated treatment: over 15 received Ad26.COV2.S at low or high dose, single or two shots; roughly five received placebo; per-sample allocation not given. All samples were drawn on day 63, counting from the first vaccine or placebo injection. The material was peripheral blood, obtained in a trial of Ad26.COV2.S vaccine versus placebo. The receptor source for this set is a person between 18 and 59 years old who received the Ad26.COV2.S COVID-19 vaccine or a placebo.

The genes are TRBV5-5 and TRBJ1-1; 7 positions match TRBD1. V lost 4 bases, J lost 0 bases, and 6 bases stayed unmatched. Germline V lookup: CDR1 SGHKS, CDR2 YYEKEE (reference sequence). This CDR3 is built from 15 residues. The CDR3 DNA sequence: TGTGCCAGCAGCCTACTACAGGGGATGAACACTGAAGCTTTCTTT. Encoded protein: CASSLLQGMNTEAFF.

The genes are TRBV9 and TRBJ1-1; a weak D match, TRBD1 (5 bases). Germline CDR1 reads SGDLS; CDR2 reads YYNGEE. The CDR3 runs 13 residues. The ends were cut back, 3 bases at V and 4 bases at J, with 10 bases in the middle. The CDR3 is CASSAGVSTEAFF. Here the CDR3 DNA reads TGTGCCAGCAGCGCGGGGGTTAGCACTGAAGCTTTCTTT. The full variable domain, in which reference TRBV9 and TRBJ1-1 provide the parts outside the CDR3, is DSGVTQTPKHLITATGQRVTLRCSPRSGDLSVYWYQQSLDQGLQFLIQYYNGEERAKGNILERFSAQQFPDLHSELNLSSLELGDSALYFCASSAGVSTEAFFGQGTRLTVV.

This clone was seen a handful of times. The gene calls are TRBV7-9 and TRBJ2-2; 10 bases map to TRBD2. This CDR3 spans 14 amino acids. In germline, CDR1 is SEHNR, CDR2 FQNEAQ (reference sequence). After removal of 4 bases from V and 5 bases from J, the junction contained 1 base not matched to a gene. Here the CDR3 reads CASSSSGGTGELFF. CDR3 coding DNA: TGTGCCAGCAGCTCTAGCGGGGGAACCGGGGAGCTGTTTTTT.

V gene TRBV6-5 combines with J gene TRBJ1-6; 7 bases are shared with TRBD1. The length of the CDR3 is 15 residues. The germline V gene encodes CDR1 MNHEY and CDR2 SVGAGI. Unmatched junction bases numbered 8, after V lost 7 bases and J lost 5 bases. This CDR3 reads CASTPGGLNNSPLHF. Written as DNA, the CDR3 is TGTGCCAGCACGCCAGGGGGATTGAATAATTCACCCCTCCACTTT.

The chain carries TRBV28 and TRBJ2-1; 7 positions agree with TRBD1. The CDR3 runs 14 residues. Germline V CDR1 and CDR2: MDHEN, SYDVKM. Trimming removed 6 bases from V and 10 bases from J; junction bases left unmatched: 12. The CDR3 sequence: CASSRSLQGEEQFF. The CDR3 nucleotides read TGTGCCAGCAGCCGCTCCCTCCAGGGGGAAGAGCAGTTCTTC.

This clone was found once. The sample contains more than one DNA sequence encoding this CDR3. The gene calls are TRBV7-9 and TRBJ2-1; 8 positions agree with TRBD2. V dropped 3 bases and J dropped 3; count of bases not matched to a gene: 4. CDR1 and CDR2 (germline): SEHNR, FQNEAQ (reference sequence). This CDR3 has 15 amino acids. The CDR3 protein is CASSLTLADYNEQFF. CDR3 bases: TGTGCCAGCAGCTTGACACTAGCGGACTACAATGAGCAGTTCTTC.

This chain connects TRBV6-5 to TRBJ1-1; maybe TRBD1 (5 bases). The CDR3 spans 14 residues. V was cut by 7 bases and J by 1 base, with 13 bases left in between. Germline loops: CDR1 MNHEY, CDR2 SVGAGI. CDR3 protein: CASIIRGGNTEAFF. CDR3 in DNA: TGTGCCAGCATCATTCGGGGGGGGAACACTGAAGCTTTCTTT.

The chain carries TRBV7-2 and TRBJ1-1, with a possible D match to TRBD1 (6 bases). The V and J ends lost 6 bases and 4 bases respectively, with 18 bases between them. Germline values: CDR1 SGHTA, CDR2 FQGNSA. This CDR3 spans 15 amino acids. CDR3 amino acids: CASRLSGKGGTEAFF. DNA for the CDR3: TGTGCCAGCAGGCTCTCGGGGAAGGGGGGCACTGAAGCTTTCTTT.

The rearrangement links TRBV30 to TRBJ2-1, with 7 positions matching TRBD2. The ends lost 8 bases at V and 6 bases at J; junction bases unmatched: 4. The CDR3 consists of 11 residues. Germline V gives CDR1 GTSNPN, CDR2 SVGIG (reference sequence). In DNA, the CDR3 is TGTGCCGGCAGCGGGGTCAATGAGCAGTTCTTC. It codes for CAGSGVNEQFF.

Here the CDR3 reads CASSQRQGVGSPLHF. CDR3 DNA sequence: TGTGCCAGCAGCCAAAGACAGGGGGTAGGGTCACCCCTCCACTTT. The chain recombines TRBV7-9 with TRBJ1-6; 9 bases are shared with TRBD1. The length of the CDR3 is 15 residues. Trimming took 5 bases from V and 10 from J; bases not matched to a gene: 9. Germline values: CDR1 SEHNR, CDR2 FQNEAQ (reference sequence).

The V and J genes are TRBV13 and TRBJ2-1; 10 nucleotides align to TRBD2. Trimming cost V 2 bases and J 6 bases; bases outside gene matches: 10. Per the germline V gene, CDR1 is PRHDT and CDR2 is FYEKMQ (reference sequence). The CDR3 contains 17 residues. CDR3 residues: CASSLPPLAGVSNEQFF. In DNA, the CDR3 is TGTGCCAGCAGCTTACCTCCCCTAGCGGGGGTCAGCAATGAGCAGTTCTTC. Full variable domain (rest looked up from reference TRBV13 and TRBJ2-1): AAGVIQSPRHLIKEKRETATLKCYPIPRHDTVYWYQQGPGQDPQFLISFYEKMQSDKGSIPDRFSAQQFSDYHSELNMSSLELGDSALYFCASSLPPLAGVSNEQFFGPGTRLTVL.

The chain joins TRBV5-1 to TRBJ1-1; TRBD1 might be the D (6 bases). Trimming cost V 4 bases and J 0 bases, with 10 bases left between them. Germline assignment: CDR1 SGHRS and CDR2 YFSETQ. The CDR3 runs to 14 residues. CDR3 sequence: CASSRQVMNTEAFF. CDR3 sequence (DNA): TGCGCCAGCAGCCGACAGGTAATGAACACTGAAGCTTTCTTT.